Presented here are 7 T cell receptor beta chains from one specimen sequenced in a study of T cell responses to AZD1222 COVID-19 vaccine. Profiled with immunoSEQ multiplex PCR; TCRdb holds only in-frame clones, not every one. This sample has 90,000 to 150,000 clones, with around 92% found just once. The specimen was peripheral blood, collected 28 days after the second AZD1222 dose. These receptors all stem from an adult who received the AZD1222 COVID-19 vaccine.

This clone was recorded once. This chain uses TRBV6-6 with TRBJ1-4; no firm D call. The germline gives CDR1 MNHNY, CDR2 SVGAGI (reference sequence). V was cut by 2 bases and J by 3 bases, with 10 bases left in between. CDR3 length equals 15 residues. CDR3 DNA: TGTGCCAGCAGTTACCCCCTGGGCGCTAATGAAAAACTGTTTTTT. Protein product: CASSYPLGANEKLFF.

V gene TRBV28 combines with J gene TRBJ1-5; unclear D gene. This CDR3 has 14 amino acids. V dropped 3 bases and J dropped 5 bases, with 11 bases sitting between them. Germline-derived CDR1 and CDR2 are MDHEN and SYDVKM. Here the CDR3 DNA reads TGTGCCAGCAGTTTTTTCCTTGGGTATCAGCCCCAGCATTTT. This codes for CASSFFLGYQPQHF.

This clone turned up a few times. This sequence joins TRBV7-9 and TRBJ2-3, with 9 bases lining up with TRBD1. Looked up from germline, CDR1 is SEHNR and CDR2 is FQNEAQ (reference sequence). CDR3 length: 15 residues. Losses at the gene ends were 2 bases for V and 4 bases for J; bases not matched to a gene: 4. The CDR3, as DNA: TGTGCCAGCAGCTTATCCTGGGACAGGGCAGATACGCAGTATTTT. Translating gives CASSLSWDRADTQYF.

CDR3 sequence (DNA): TGTGCCAGCAGACTTAGGACAGGGAATCAGCCCCAGCATTTT. Protein sequence: CASRLRTGNQPQHF. V gene TRBV27 combines with J gene TRBJ1-5; TRBD1 matches 8 bases. CDR3 length equals 14 residues. Trimming at V came to 6 bases and at J to 4 bases, leaving 5 bases not matched to a gene. Germline CDR1 is MNHEY and CDR2 is SMNVEV (reference sequence).

The V and J genes are TRBV5-5 and TRBJ2-5; 12 bases fit TRBD2. Unmatched junction bases numbered 2, after V lost 3 bases and J lost 5 bases. Germline CDR1 reads SGHKS; CDR2 reads YYEKEE (reference sequence). This CDR3 has 14 residues. DNA of the CDR3: TGTGCCAGCAGCTCTAGCGGGGGGGCCGAGACCCAGTACTTC. It translates to CASSSSGGAETQYF.

The chain recombines TRBV6-2 or TRBV6-3 with TRBJ2-3, with 9 bases that match TRBD1. Trimming at V came to 5 bases and at J to 1 base, leaving 4 bases not matched to a gene. Germline V gives CDR1 MNHEY, CDR2 SVGEGT. The CDR3 spans 15 residues. DNA of the CDR3: TGTGCCAGCAGTCACAGGGGGCAAGGCACAGATACGCAGTATTTT. Protein product: CASSHRGQGTDTQYF.

The chain couples TRBV10-3 to TRBJ1-5; 10 nucleotides agree with TRBD1. The ends lost 7 bases at V and 3 bases at J; junction bases unmatched: 3. The CDR3 totals 14 residues. Germline assignment: CDR1 ENHRY and CDR2 SYGVKD. CDR3 region: CAIKGQGINQPQHF. CDR3 in DNA: TGTGCCATCAAGGGACAGGGGATCAATCAGCCCCAGCATTTT.